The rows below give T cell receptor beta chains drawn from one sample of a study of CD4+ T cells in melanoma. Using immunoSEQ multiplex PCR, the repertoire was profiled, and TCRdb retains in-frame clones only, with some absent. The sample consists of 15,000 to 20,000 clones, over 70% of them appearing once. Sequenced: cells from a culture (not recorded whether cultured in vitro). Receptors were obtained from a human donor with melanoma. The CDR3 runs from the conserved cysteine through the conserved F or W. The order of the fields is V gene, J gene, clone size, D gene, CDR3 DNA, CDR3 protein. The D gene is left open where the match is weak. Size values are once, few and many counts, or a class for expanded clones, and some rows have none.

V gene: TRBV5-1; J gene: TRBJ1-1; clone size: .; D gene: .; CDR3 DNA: TGCGCCAGCAGCTTGGGAGCTATGAGGTCTTTGGGGAACGCTTTCTTT; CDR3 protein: CASSLGAMRSLGNAFF
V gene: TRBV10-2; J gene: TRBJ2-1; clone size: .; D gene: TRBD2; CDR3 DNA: TGCGCCAGCAGGGTAGCGGGGGGAAGCTCCTACAATGAGCAGTTCTTC; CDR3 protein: CASRVAGGSSYNEQFF
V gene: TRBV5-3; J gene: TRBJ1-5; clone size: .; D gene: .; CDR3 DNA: TGTGCCAGAAGCTTGGCCAGCCCCAATCAGCCCCAGCATTTT; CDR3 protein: CARSLASPNQPQHF
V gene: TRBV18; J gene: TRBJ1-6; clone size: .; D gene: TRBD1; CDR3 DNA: TGTGCCAGCTCAGCCGTAGGACAGGGGTACAATTCACCCCTCCACTTT; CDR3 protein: CASSAVGQGYNSPLHF
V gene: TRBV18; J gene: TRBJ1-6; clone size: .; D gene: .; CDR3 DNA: TGTGCCAGCTCCACAGGGACCTCCTATAATTCACCCCTCCACTTT; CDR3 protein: CASSTGTSYNSPLHF
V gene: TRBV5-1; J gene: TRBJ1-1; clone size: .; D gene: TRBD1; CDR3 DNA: TGCGCCAGCAGCGGATCCACAGGGGGTGGTCGTGAAGCTTTCTTT; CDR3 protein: CASSGSTGGGREAFF
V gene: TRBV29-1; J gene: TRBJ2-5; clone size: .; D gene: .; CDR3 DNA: TGCAGCGTTGATTCGGAGGAGACCCAGTACTTC; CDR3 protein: CSVDSEETQYF
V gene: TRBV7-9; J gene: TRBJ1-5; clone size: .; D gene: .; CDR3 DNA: TGTGCCAGCAGCTTAGACCTTCATCAGCCCCAGCATTTT; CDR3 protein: CASSLDLHQPQHF
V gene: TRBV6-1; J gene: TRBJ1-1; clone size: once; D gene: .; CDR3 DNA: TGTGCCGCGGGGCCCCAGAGGACTGAAGCTTTCTTT; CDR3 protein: CAAGPQRTEAFF
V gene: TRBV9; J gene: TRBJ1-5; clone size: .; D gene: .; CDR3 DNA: TGTGCCAGCAGCGTAGGCCCGCGGCATCAGCCCCAGCATTTT; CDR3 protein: CASSVGPRHQPQHF
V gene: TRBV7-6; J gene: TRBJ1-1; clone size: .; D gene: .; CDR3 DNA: TGTGCCAGCAGCCTTCGGGCAGGGGATACTGAAGCTTTCTTT; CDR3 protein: CASSLRAGDTEAFF
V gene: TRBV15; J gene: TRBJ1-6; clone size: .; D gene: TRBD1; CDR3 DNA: TGTGCCACCAGCAGGGACAGGGTAGGATCACCCCTCCACTTT; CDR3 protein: CATSRDRVGSPLHF
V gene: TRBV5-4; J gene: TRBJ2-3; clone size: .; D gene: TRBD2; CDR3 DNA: TGTGCCAGCAACCCGGGAGGGAAAAGCACAGATACGCAGTATTTT; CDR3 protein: CASNPGGKSTDTQYF
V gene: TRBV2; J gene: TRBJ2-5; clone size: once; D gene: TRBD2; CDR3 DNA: TGTGCCAGCGGTAGGAGTCCGGGGGGGCATGAGACCCAGTACTTC; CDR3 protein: CASGRSPGGHETQYF
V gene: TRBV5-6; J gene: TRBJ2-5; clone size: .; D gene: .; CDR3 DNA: TGTGCCAGCAGCTTGGTTCTGGAGACCCAGTACTTC; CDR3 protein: CASSLVLETQYF
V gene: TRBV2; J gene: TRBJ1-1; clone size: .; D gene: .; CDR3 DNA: TGTGCCATCCCTGGGGAGGGACCCACTGAAGCTTTCTTT; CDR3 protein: CAIPGEGPTEAFF
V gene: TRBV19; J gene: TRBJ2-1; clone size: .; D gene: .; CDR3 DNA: TGTGCCAGTAGTATAGGCGGCATATACAATGAGCAGTTCTTC; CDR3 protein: CASSIGGIYNEQFF
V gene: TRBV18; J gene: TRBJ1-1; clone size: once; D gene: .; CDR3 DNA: TGTGCCAGCTCACCCAAGAGTTTGAACACTGAAGCTTTCTTT; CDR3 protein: CASSPKSLNTEAFF
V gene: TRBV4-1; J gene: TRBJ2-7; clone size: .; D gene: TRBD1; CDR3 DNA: TGCGCCAGCAGCCAAGTAACAGGGGAATTCTACGAGCAGTACTTC; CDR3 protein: CASSQVTGEFYEQYF
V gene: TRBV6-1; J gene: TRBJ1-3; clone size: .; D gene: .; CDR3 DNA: TGTGCCAGCAGTGAAGGGTTTCTACCTGGAAACACCATATATTTT; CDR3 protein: CASSEGFLPGNTIYF
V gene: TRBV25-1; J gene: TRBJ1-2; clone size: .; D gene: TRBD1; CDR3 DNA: TGTGCCAGCAGGGCGACAGGGAGCTATGGCTACACCTTC; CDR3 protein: CASRATGSYGYTF
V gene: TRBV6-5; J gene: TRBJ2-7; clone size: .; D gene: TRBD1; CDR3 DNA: TGTGCCAGCAGCTACAGGACAGGAAGGGACGAGCAGTACTTC; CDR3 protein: CASSYRTGRDEQYF
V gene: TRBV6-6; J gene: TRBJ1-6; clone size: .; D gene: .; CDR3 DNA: TGTGCCAGCAGTTACTCGACAATCTCCTATAATTCACCCCTCCACTTT; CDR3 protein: CASSYSTISYNSPLHF
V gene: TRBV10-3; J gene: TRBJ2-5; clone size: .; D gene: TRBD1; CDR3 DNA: TGTGCCATCGGGGGACAGGCCCAAGAGACCCAGTACTTC; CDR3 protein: CAIGGQAQETQYF
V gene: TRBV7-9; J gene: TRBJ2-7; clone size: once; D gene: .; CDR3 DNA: TGTGCCAGCAGCTTAGCAGGAGGTTCCTACGAGCAGTACTTC; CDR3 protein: CASSLAGGSYEQYF
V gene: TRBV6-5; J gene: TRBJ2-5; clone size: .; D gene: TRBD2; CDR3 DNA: TGTGCCAGCAGCCGGACTAGGGGAGAGACCCAGTACTTC; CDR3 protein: CASSRTRGETQYF
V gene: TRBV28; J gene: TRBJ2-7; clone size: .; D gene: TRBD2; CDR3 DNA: TGTGCCAGCAGCCCAGCGGGGGGGCTCGGGTACGAGCAGTACTTC; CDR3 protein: CASSPAGGLGYEQYF